This T cell receptor beta chain was profiled in a study of blood T cell repertoires in COVID-19. All exposed participants met a person with COVID-19 within 2 weeks before entering the study. The CDR3 length is 14 residues. V gave up 5 bases and J gave up 1 base, with 14 bases separating them. The germline gives CDR1 GTSNPN, CDR2 SVGIG (reference sequence). Original handling: Scientists estimated how many nucleated cells there were by amplifying reference gene primers. Clones were read by immunoSEQ multiplex PCR, and TCRdb kept only the in-frame ones, dropping some. That table furnishes V, J and clone size, whereas the DNA furnished D and trimming. The table has 400,000 to 500,000 clones, 70% to 90% seen once.

This chain joins TRBV30 and TRBJ2-5, with a possible D match to TRBD2 (7 bases). The sequence derives from a young woman who had been exposed to COVID-19. Sample: PBMCs or T cells enriched from blood (not recorded which). Written as DNA, the CDR3 is TGTGCCTGGGCCCCCGGGGGGCTCCAAGAGACCCAGTACTTC. Its translation is CAWAPGGLQETQYF.